Listed here are 7 T cell receptor beta chains from one sample, sequenced in a study of blood T cells in healthy people across ages. Through a sample-barcoded 5' primer and a J-beta primer mix, a second PCR was run for roughly 6 to 12 cycles. TCRdb analysed the 5' RACE reads with MiXCR anew, one entry per CDR3 protein. The sample has 1.5 million to 2 million distinct CDR3 sequences, about 31% seen once. Input material: blood. The receptor source for this set is a woman aged 25 to 39 in good health.

The chain couples TRBV3-1 to TRBJ2-2; D remains ambiguous. The CDR3 runs to 15 residues. The V end lost 4 bases, the J end lost 0 bases, and 9 bases lay between the germline ends. Germline CDR1 and CDR2: LGHDT and YNNKEL (reference sequence). CDR3 coding DNA: TGTGCCAGCAGCCCCTATCTAACGAACACCGGGGAGCTGTTTTTT. Its protein is CASSPYLTNTGELFF.

This clonotype was seen repeatedly, ten times or more. The J gene is TRBJ2-1, the V gene TRBV5-4; D remains ambiguous. Germline V gives CDR1 SGHNT, CDR2 YYREEE (reference sequence). The CDR3 is made up of 13 amino acids. V was pared by 2 bases and J by 6 bases, with 9 bases between. DNA of the CDR3: TGTGCCAGCAGCTTACGAGGACCCAATGAGCAGTTCTTC. Its translation is CASSLRGPNEQFF. The variable domain in full, with the rest retrieved from reference TRBV5-4 and TRBJ2-1, is ETGVTQSPTHLIKTRGQQVTLRCSSQSGHNTVSWYQQALGQGPQFIFQYYREEENGRGNFPPRFSGLQFPNYSSELNVNALELDDSALYLCASSLRGPNEQFFGPGTRLTVL.

As to this clonotype: The junction shows a germline mismatch at one end, possibly a read error. V and J are TRBV7-6 and TRBJ2-5; TRBD1 might be the D (6 bases). Germline V gives CDR1 SGHVS, CDR2 FNYEAQ. This CDR3 has 14 residues. CDR3 sequence: CAGSILTGEETQYF. The CDR3 DNA reads as TGTGCCGGCAGTATCCTGACAGGCGAAGAGACCCAGTACTTC.

This clonotype has just a few counts. CDR3 sequence (DNA): TGCAGTGCTAGAGATGGGACGAACACTGAAGCTTTCTTT. This encodes CSARDGTNTEAFF. V gene TRBV20-1 combines with J gene TRBJ1-1; weak D call: TRBD1 (5 bases). V was pared by 0 bases and J by 1 base, with 6 bases between. From germline, CDR1 is DFQATT and CDR2 SNEGSKA (reference sequence). The CDR3 has 13 residues.

This clonotype has only one observation. A much larger clone differs by one base, so this may be a read error. V usage is TRBV29-1 and J usage is TRBJ2-7; D not certain. CDR3 length: 13 amino acids. V was shortened by 6 bases and J by 7 bases, with 19 bases between the two germline ends. The germline V gene has CDR1 SQVTM and CDR2 ANQGSEA. CDR3 protein: CSVARTPSREQYF. In DNA form, the CDR3 reads TGCAGCGTGGCCAGGACCCCCTCTCGGGAGCAGTACTTC.

A few counts support this clonotype. The V call is TRBV12-3 or TRBV12-4, the J call TRBJ1-5; 7 bases agree with TRBD1. V lost 5 bases and J lost 7; bases outside the gene matches: 5. The CDR3 spans 13 residues. The CDR3 loop reads CASSPGQFQPQHF. CDR3 in DNA: TGTGCCAGCAGTCCGGGACAGTTCCAGCCCCAGCATTTT.

This clonotype appeared once. The chain couples TRBV20-1 to TRBJ2-3; no reliable D call. V lost 2 bases and J 3 bases, leaving 15 bases between the germline ends. CDR1 and CDR2 (germline): DFQATT, SNEGSKA (reference sequence). This CDR3 comprises 15 residues. The CDR3 loop is CSARPRVGWTDTQYF. CDR3 nucleotides: TGCAGTGCTAGACCCCGGGTGGGTTGGACAGATACGCAGTATTTT.